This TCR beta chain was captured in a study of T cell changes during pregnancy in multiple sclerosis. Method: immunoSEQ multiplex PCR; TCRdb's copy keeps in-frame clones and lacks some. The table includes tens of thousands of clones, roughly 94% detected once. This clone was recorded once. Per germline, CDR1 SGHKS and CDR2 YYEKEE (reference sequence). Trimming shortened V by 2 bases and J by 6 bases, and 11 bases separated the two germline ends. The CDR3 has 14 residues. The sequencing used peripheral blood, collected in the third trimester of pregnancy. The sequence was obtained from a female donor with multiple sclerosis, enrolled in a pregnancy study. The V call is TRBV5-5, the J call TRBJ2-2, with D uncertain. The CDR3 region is CASSFWSEAGELFF. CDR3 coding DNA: TGTGCCAGCAGCTTTTGGAGCGAGGCCGGGGAGCTGTTTTTT.